The T cell receptor beta chain under discussion was sequenced for a study of blood T cell repertoires in COVID-19. About the research overall: Researchers got acute and convalescent COVID-19 samples from the United States, Italy and Spain.

With V trimmed by 0 bases and J by 0 bases, 9 bases remained unmatched. CDR3 length: 20 amino acids. The germline CDR1 and CDR2 sequences are SGHTA and FQGNSA. Profiled with immunoSEQ multiplex PCR; TCRdb holds only in-frame clones, not every one. The table lists roughly 150,000 clones, approximately 91% of them singletons, with approximately 2.4% in the top ten. The TCR was taken from a woman in her seventies with acute or convalescent COVID-19. Sequencing was done on a sample of peripheral blood. The V gene is TRBV7-2, the J gene TRBJ2-6, with 9 bases that match TRBD1. The CDR3 DNA follows: TGTGCCAGCAGCTTAGCCTCGGGACAGGGCTTACACTCTGGGGCCAACGTCCTGACTTTC. This encodes CASSLASGQGLHSGANVLTF.